The 12 T cell receptor beta chains reported below all come from one sample, sequenced in a study of blood T cell repertoires in COVID-19. This table comes from immunoSEQ multiplex PCR, and its TCRdb copy is limited to in-frame clones, with some not included. The sample shows 200,000 to 300,000 clones, around 84% of them seen only once. Sequencing used peripheral blood. The receptor source for this set is a woman in her sixties or seventies with active or convalescent COVID-19.

This clone was recorded only once. This chain links TRBV12-5 with TRBJ2-3; 8 bases align to TRBD1. This CDR3 has 15 amino acids. The ends lost 1 base at V and 2 bases at J; junction bases unmatched: 2. The germline V gene has CDR1 LGHNT and CDR2 FRNRAP. CDR3 DNA: TGTGCTAGTGGTTTGGGACAGGGGCTCACAGATACGCAGTATTTT. Translation: CASGLGQGLTDTQYF.

This sequence joins TRBV14 and TRBJ2-3; 7 bases fit TRBD1. Germline values: CDR1 SGHDN, CDR2 FVKESK. The CDR3 is 15 residues long. Trimming at V came to 4 bases and at J to 1 base, leaving 5 bases not matched to a gene. The CDR3 loop reads CASSRQGLGTDTQYF. The CDR3 DNA follows: TGTGCCAGCAGCCGACAGGGTCTGGGCACAGATACGCAGTATTTT.

V is TRBV5-6 and J is TRBJ1-6, with D maybe TRBD1 (5 bases). CDR3 length: 15 residues. The germline V gene encodes CDR1 SGHDT and CDR2 YYEEEE. Trimming took 4 bases from V and 7 from J, leaving 15 bases between them. Written as DNA, the CDR3 is TGTGCCAGCAGCGCACGCGGGACTGCGAATTCACCCCTCCACTTT. It translates to CASSARGTANSPLHF.

This chain connects TRBV6-2 or TRBV6-3 to TRBJ2-7; 11 bases agree with TRBD1. V shed 5 bases and J 4 bases; nucleotides not matched to a gene: 4. This CDR3 spans 14 amino acids. The germline V gene encodes CDR1 MNHEY and CDR2 SVGEGT. CDR3 sequence reads: CASSQDRGRYEQYF. DNA of the CDR3: TGTGCCAGCAGTCAGGACAGGGGGCGTTACGAGCAGTACTTC.

The chain combines TRBV4-1 with TRBJ1-5, with D unresolved. Trimming took off 0 bases at V and 6 bases at J, with 12 bases between the two ends. There are 15 residues in the CDR3. Germline CDR1 and CDR2: MGHRA and YSYEKL. The CDR3 DNA reads TGCGCCAGCAGCCAAGATAGCGGGAACATTCAGCCCCAGCATTTT. It codes for CASSQDSGNIQPQHF.

This chain links TRBV14 with TRBJ1-1; no firm D call. Germline V gives CDR1 SGHDN, CDR2 FVKESK. The CDR3 has 13 residues. Trimming took 5 bases from V and 0 from J, leaving 7 bases between them. The CDR3 DNA is TGTGCCAGCAGCTCGACAATGAACACTGAAGCTTTCTTT. Translating gives CASSSTMNTEAFF.

J is TRBJ1-1 and V is TRBV9; a possible D gene is TRBD1 (6 bases). This CDR3 spans 13 amino acids. Trimming cost V 4 bases and J 4 bases, with 11 bases left between them. Germline V gives CDR1 SGDLS, CDR2 YYNGEE. DNA for the CDR3: TGTGCCAGCAGCTTTCAGGGGTCCACTGAAGCTTTCTTT. This sequence encodes CASSFQGSTEAFF.

V usage is TRBV24-1 and J usage is TRBJ1-5; no clear D. Between the trimmed V and J ends, which lost 9 bases and 2 bases, there was a span of 13 bases. CDR1 and CDR2 (germline): KGHDR, SFDVKD. This CDR3 region has 14 residues. The CDR3 protein is CATSRGFGNQPQHF. CDR3 in DNA: TGTGCCACCTCGCGAGGCTTCGGCAATCAGCCCCAGCATTTT.

The genes are TRBV4-3 and TRBJ2-7, with D perhaps matching TRBD1 (7 bases). The germline CDR1 and CDR2 sequences are LGHNA and YSLEER. The CDR3 sequence is 15 residues long. V gave up 3 bases and J gave up 2 bases, with 14 bases separating them. The CDR3 spells CASSHRGQGAYEQYF. The CDR3 bases are TGCGCCAGCAGCCACCGGGGGCAGGGGGCCTACGAGCAGTACTTC.

For this clone: The same CDR3 also results from other DNA sequences found in this sample. V usage is TRBV6-5 and J usage is TRBJ2-5; no clear D. Looked up from germline, CDR1 is MNHEY and CDR2 is SVGAGI. There are 11 residues in the CDR3. V was shortened by 6 bases and J by 2 bases, with 4 bases between the two germline ends. CDR3 sequence: CASSLQETQYF. The CDR3 DNA is TGTGCCAGCAGCCTTCAAGAGACCCAGTACTTC.

The chain combines TRBV24-1 with TRBJ1-2; weak D call: TRBD1 (6 bases). This CDR3 region has 14 residues. CDR1 is KGHDR and CDR2 is SFDVKD in the germline V gene. Trimming pared 5 bases from V and 1 base from J, leaving 10 bases between. The CDR3 sequence is CATSGTAINYGYTF. Written as DNA, the CDR3 is TGTGCCACCAGTGGGACAGCGATTAACTATGGCTACACCTTC.

The chain couples TRBV5-4 to TRBJ1-2; D might be TRBD1 (6 bases). The CDR3 spans 15 residues. Germline values: CDR1 SGHNT, CDR2 YYREEE (reference sequence). V lost 4 bases, J lost 1 base, and 14 bases lay in between. The CDR3 region is CASSPRGGFNYGYTF. As DNA, the CDR3 is TGTGCCAGCAGCCCACGCGGGGGCTTTAACTATGGCTACACCTTC.